This T cell receptor beta chain was recovered during a study of cytomegalovirus exposure and HLA in healthy donors. Across the study: It was reported in a later analysis that the same platform had been used for the approximately 120 validation repertoires as for the approximately 670 first-cohort repertoires.

For this clone: Its antigen is still unknown.

Profiling relied on immunoSEQ multiplex PCR, and the TCRdb table lists in-frame clones only, not all of them. The sample records 130,000 or so clones, under 90% being singletons. The V segment lost 0 bases and the J segment 2 bases; nucleotides outside the gene matches: 18. The CDR3 is 20 residues long. Looked up from germline, CDR1 is ENHRY and CDR2 is SYGVKD. Broader study findings: Reports credit the classifier with highly specific, highly sensitive diagnosis of cytomegalovirus status. Among TCR sequences, most were rare, though some public TCRs appeared in many donors. Cytomegalovirus-associated status was assigned to approximately 160 TCR beta chains.

The rearrangement links TRBV10-3 to TRBJ2-7; 8 bases align to TRBD2. The source of this sequence is a man aged 25 to 40 in good health and CMV-seronegative. What was sequenced was PBMCs. The CDR3 is CAISESLMAGGAGSAYEQYF. CDR3 sequence (DNA): TGTGCCATCAGTGAGTCGTTAATGGCGGGGGGCGCTGGGTCGGCCTACGAGCAGTACTTC.